The 23 T cell receptor beta chains given below trace back to one sample, sequenced in a study of T cell responses to AZD1222 COVID-19 vaccine. Clones were read by immunoSEQ multiplex PCR, and TCRdb kept only the in-frame ones, dropping some. The repertoire holds approximately 100,000 clones, with about 90% as singletons. This specimen consisted of peripheral blood, obtained on day 0 of AZD1222 vaccination. The receptors shown here come from an adult in good health.

The rearrangement links TRBV7-9 to TRBJ2-1; 13 bases agree with TRBD2. The CDR3 sequence is 15 residues long. Losses at the gene ends were 5 bases for V and 5 bases for J; bases not matched to a gene: 3. Per the germline V gene, CDR1 is SEHNR and CDR2 is FQNEAQ (reference sequence). The CDR3 nucleotides read TGTGCCAGCAGCCGTGGGACTAGCGGGAACAATGAGCAGTTCTTC. Protein sequence: CASSRGTSGNNEQFF.

The rearrangement joins TRBV2 to TRBJ2-3; tentatively, D is TRBD2 (6 bases). V shed 6 bases and J shed 1 base, with 14 bases lying between them. CDR3 size: 15 residues. Germline V lookup: CDR1 SNHLY, CDR2 FYNNEI. Written as DNA, the CDR3 is TGTGCCAGCAGACGGAGGGCAGGACGCACAGATACGCAGTATTTT. The encoded protein is CASRRRAGRTDTQYF. Filled out from reference TRBV2 and TRBJ2-3, the complete variable domain reads EPEVTQTPSHQVTQMGQEVILRCVPISNHLYFYWYRQILGQKVEFLVSFYNNEISEKSEIFDDQFSVERPDGSNFTLKIRSTKLEDSAMYFCASRRRAGRTDTQYFGPGTRLTVL.

This chain joins TRBV7-9 and TRBJ2-1; possible D gene TRBD1, 5 bases. Germline V gene sequence: CDR1 SEHNR, CDR2 FQNEAQ (reference sequence). Trimming pared 2 bases from V and 8 bases from J, leaving 22 bases between. The CDR3 has 17 residues. Here the CDR3 DNA reads TGTGCCAGCAGCTTACGCCCCGACAGTAAGGTATTGGATGAGCAGTTCTTC. Its protein is CASSLRPDSKVLDEQFF.

The CDR3 DNA reads as TGTGCCATCAGTGAGTCCGCGAGTAGCAACGAGCAGTACTTC. It specifies CAISESASSNEQYF. J is TRBJ2-7 and V is TRBV10-3, with D hard to call. The germline V gene has CDR1 ENHRY and CDR2 SYGVKD. The CDR3 is 14 amino acids. Trimming removed 0 bases at V and 5 bases at J, with 11 bases between.

This clone was seen just once. V gene TRBV10-3 combines with J gene TRBJ2-7, with 9 bases that match TRBD2. The CDR3 sequence is 15 residues long. V was pared by 6 bases and J by 3 bases, with 9 bases of the junction left unmatched. In germline, CDR1 is ENHRY, CDR2 SYGVKD. The CDR3 here is CAIRPTSGSYYEQYF. The CDR3 DNA is TGTGCCATCAGGCCTACTAGCGGGTCGTACTACGAGCAGTACTTC.

This sequence joins TRBV6-5 and TRBJ2-2, with D perhaps TRBD1 (5 bases). The CDR3 covers 12 residues. Trimming removed 8 bases from V and 4 bases from J, with 8 bases in between. Germline assignment: CDR1 MNHEY and CDR2 SVGAGI. The CDR3 coding sequence is TGTGCCAGCCAGGGCCGCACCGGGGAGCTGTTTTTT. As protein: CASQGRTGELFF.

The rearrangement uses TRBV6-6 and TRBJ1-5; D possibly corresponds to TRBD1 (5 bases). V gave up 8 bases and J gave up 1 base, with 12 bases separating them. This CDR3 has 14 residues. Per germline, CDR1 MNHNY and CDR2 SVGAGI (reference sequence). CDR3 amino acids: CASSPRGSNQPQHF. In nucleotides, the CDR3 is TGTGCCAGCTCCCCCCGGGGGAGCAATCAGCCCCAGCATTTT.

V is TRBV6-2 or TRBV6-3 and J is TRBJ2-2; tentative D call: TRBD1 (5 bases). CDR1 MNHEY and CDR2 SVGEGT come from the germline V gene. The length of the CDR3 is 15 residues. V was trimmed by 2 bases and J by 2 bases, leaving 9 bases between them. The CDR3 reads CASSYRQGNTGELFF. The CDR3 DNA reads as TGTGCCAGCAGTTACAGGCAGGGTAACACCGGGGAGCTGTTTTTT.

V is TRBV9 and J is TRBJ2-4, with 8 bases identical to TRBD2. CDR1 is SGDLS and CDR2 is YYNGEE in the germline V gene. CDR3 length: 15 residues. V lost 0 bases and J lost 5; bases outside the gene matches: 4. The CDR3 protein is CASSVAGGVQNIQYF. CDR3 coding DNA: TGTGCCAGCAGCGTAGCGGGAGGGGTCCAAAACATTCAGTACTTC.

V and J are TRBV6-5 and TRBJ1-1; D may be TRBD1 (5 bases). V lost 5 bases, J lost 6 bases, and 10 bases lay in between. Germline V lookup: CDR1 MNHEY, CDR2 SVGAGI. The CDR3 runs to 12 residues. CDR3 sequence (DNA): TGTGCCAGCAGTATGACAGCGGCTGAAGCTTTCTTT. Its translation is CASSMTAAEAFF.

This chain links TRBV7-3 with TRBJ2-2, with a possible D match to TRBD2 (7 bases). Trimming pared 4 bases from V and 4 bases from J, leaving 16 bases between. The CDR3 covers 16 residues. CDR1 SGHTA and CDR2 FQGTGA come from the germline V gene. The CDR3 region is CASSSREGEITGELFF. For the CDR3, the DNA is TGTGCCAGCAGCTCTAGGGAGGGGGAGATCACCGGGGAGCTGTTTTTT.

The chain uses TRBV5-1 and TRBJ1-3; TRBD1 might be the D (5 bases). This CDR3 contains 15 residues. The germline V gene encodes CDR1 SGHRS and CDR2 YFSETQ. Trimming took 5 bases from V and 3 from J, leaving 15 bases between them. In nucleotides, the CDR3 is TGCGCCAGCAGTAACCCCTCAGGGAATGGAAACACCATATATTTT. Translated, it gives CASSNPSGNGNTIYF.

The chain has TRBV19 and TRBJ2-5; 7 bases map to TRBD1. This CDR3 comprises 13 residues. V was clipped by 5 bases and J by 4 bases; unmatched bases: 4. CDR1 is LNHDA, CDR2 SQIVND, per germline (reference sequence). CDR3 nucleotides: TGTGCCAGTAGTGAAAACAGGGGAGAGACCCAGTACTTC. Translation gives CASSENRGETQYF. The full variable domain, in which reference TRBV19 and TRBJ2-5 provide the parts outside the CDR3, is DGGITQSPKYLFRKEGQNVTLSCEQNLNHDAMYWYRQDPGQGLRLIYYSQIVNDFQKGDIAEGYSVSREKKESFPLTVTSAQKNPTAFYLCASSENRGETQYFGPGTRLLVL.

The chain carries TRBV5-1 and TRBJ1-6; D is unresolved. The V and J ends lost 0 bases and 6 bases respectively, with 13 bases between them. Germline loops: CDR1 SGHRS, CDR2 YFSETQ. The CDR3 has 16 amino acids. The CDR3 sequence: CASSLEMGSTNSPLHF. The DNA of the CDR3 is TGCGCCAGCAGCTTGGAAATGGGCAGCACTAATTCACCCCTCCACTTT.

This clone was observed a handful of times. V usage is TRBV5-5 and J usage is TRBJ2-3, with D maybe TRBD1 (7 bases). The CDR3 has 16 amino acids. Germline values: CDR1 SGHKS, CDR2 YYEKEE (reference sequence). V was pared by 4 bases and J by 4 bases, with 19 bases between. The DNA of the CDR3 is TGTGCCAGCAGCCCGCGACAGGGAGGATGGGCAGATACGCAGTATTTT. Its translation: CASSPRQGGWADTQYF.

The genes are TRBV11-2 and TRBJ1-1, with 10 positions matching TRBD1. J lost 5 bases, V lost 5 bases, and 11 bases had no gene match. The CDR3 covers 16 residues. Germline V gives CDR1 SGHAT, CDR2 FQNNGV. The CDR3 DNA is TGTGCCAGCAGCCTAGGGAGGGACAGGGGAGGGACTGAAGCTTTCTTT. It translates to CASSLGRDRGGTEAFF.

The chain joins TRBV6-5 to TRBJ1-2; D not resolved. This CDR3 spans 15 amino acids. V lost 0 bases to trimming and J lost 4 bases, with 12 bases between them. Looked up from germline, CDR1 is MNHEY and CDR2 is SVGAGI. The CDR3 DNA reads as TGTGCCAGCAGTTACTCGTTGTTCTTCTCCTATGGCTACACCTTC. It translates to CASSYSLFFSYGYTF.

J is TRBJ1-1 and V is TRBV3-1 (or the pseudogene TRBV3-2), with D perhaps matching TRBD1 (5 bases). V was shortened by 4 bases and J by 3 bases, with 6 bases between the two germline ends. Germline-derived CDR1 and CDR2 are LGHDT and YNNKEL (reference sequence). The CDR3 is 12 residues long. The DNA for the CDR3 is TGTGCCAGCAGCCGAGGGGACACTGAAGCTTTCTTT. Translating gives CASSRGDTEAFF.

The V gene is TRBV11-1, the J gene TRBJ2-1, with TRBD2 matching over 8 bases. The CDR3 is made up of 13 amino acids. With V trimmed by 4 bases and J by 14 bases, 10 bases remained unmatched. Germline assignment: CDR1 SGHAT and CDR2 FQDESV (reference sequence). CDR3 DNA: TGTGCCAGCAGCTCCAGGTCCGGGAGGGCAGAGTTCTTC. This sequence encodes CASSSRSGRAEFF.

This clone has a single count. The chain employs TRBV5-8 and TRBJ2-7; 7 bases match TRBD1. Germline CDR1 reads SGHTS; CDR2 reads YDEGEE. V was clipped by 4 bases and J by 3 bases; unmatched bases: 13. This CDR3 is 16 amino acids long. This chain's CDR3 is CASSRPRDSRNYEQYF. Written as DNA, the CDR3 is TGTGCCAGCAGCCGACCCCGGGACAGCAGGAACTACGAGCAGTACTTC.

A few counts support this clone. The rearrangement links TRBV4-1 to TRBJ2-3; D is unclear. The CDR3 is 15 amino acids. Germline V CDR1 and CDR2: MGHRA, YSYEKL. Trimming took off 4 bases at V and 0 bases at J, with 11 bases between the two ends. The CDR3 is CASSLYLFSTDTQYF. The DNA of the CDR3 is TGCGCCAGCAGCCTCTACCTCTTTAGCACAGATACGCAGTATTTT.

The chain carries TRBV6-2 or TRBV6-3 and TRBJ2-7, with D possibly matching TRBD1 (5 bases). CDR1 and CDR2 (germline): MNHEY, SVGEGT. CDR3 length: 17 amino acids. The ends were cut back, 2 bases at V and 3 bases at J, with 20 bases in the middle. This CDR3 is CASSYRKTASSFYEQYF. The DNA of the CDR3 is TGTGCCAGCAGTTACCGCAAGACAGCCTCCTCTTTCTACGAGCAGTACTTC.

The rearrangement uses TRBV5-1 and TRBJ2-3, with 8 positions matching TRBD2. V shed 1 base, J shed 1 base, and the junction held 5 bases outside the gene matches. Germline values: CDR1 SGHRS, CDR2 YFSETQ. The CDR3 spans 16 residues. This CDR3 is CASSLNRGRRTDTQYF. CDR3 nucleotides: TGCGCCAGCAGCTTGAACCGCGGGAGGCGCACAGATACGCAGTATTTT.